Sequencing of this T cell receptor (beta chain) was carried out in a study of regulatory T cells in long-lasting Graves disease. CDR3 regions were amplified by Arm-PCR using iRepertoire HTBI primers to build TCR beta libraries. MiXCR, applied by TCRdb to the multiplex PCR reads, yields one record per CDR3 protein. The sample consists of 400,000 to 550,000 distinct CDR3 sequences, around 17% of them appearing once. The CDR3 has 13 residues. Germline V CDR1 and CDR2: SGHVS, FNYEAQ. The V and J ends lost 1 base and 2 bases respectively, with 4 bases between them. Time point meaning: newly diagnosed GD, antithyroid drugs for less than 3 months. Following extraction of RNA from PBMCs, that RNA was used to make the TCR library. This clonotype has a count of ten or more. These same records also appear under a second study, on T cells in Graves' hyperthyroidism and ophthalmopathy. That paper notes: In patients aged 18 to 65, hyperthyroidism was newly diagnosed, with duration under 2 months. Primed by the HTBI set, a first-round RT-PCR was run on the TCR CDR3.

The receptor's source is a woman younger than 35 with Graves disease. The V call is TRBV7-6, the J call TRBJ2-3; no clear D gene. The sample was peripheral blood mononuclear cells (PBMCs), taken at new diagnosis, from a patient treated with antithyroid drugs. The CDR3 loop reads CASSLEDTDTQYF. The CDR3 region has the DNA TGTGCCAGCAGCTTAGAAGACACAGATACGCAGTATTTT.